The 6 T cell receptor beta chains below come from one sample, sequenced in a study of T-cell reconstitution after alpha-beta-depleted transplantation in children. A TCRbeta library incorporating unique molecular identifiers was prepared. Each CDR3 protein gets one entry after TCRdb re-called the PCR reads with MiXCR. The sample shows 97,000 or so distinct CDR3 sequences, approximately 8% of them seen only once. Material: PBMCs, obtained before TCRalphabeta/CD19-depleted stem cell transplant. These receptors originate from a boy aged 2-9 years with acute lymphoblastic leukemia, due to receive a stem cell transplant.

The chain uses TRBV13 and TRBJ2-5, with D unclear. Deletions cut 7 bases from V and 3 bases from J, with 12 bases between. Germline V CDR1 and CDR2: PRHDT, FYEKMQ (reference sequence). This CDR3 contains 13 residues. The CDR3 DNA reads as TGTGCCAGCAACGTGGATAGGGAAGAGACCCAGTACTTC. The encoded protein is CASNVDREETQYF.

The chain uses TRBV12-3 or TRBV12-4 and TRBJ2-6; no definite D call. Trimming took 7 bases from V and 1 from J, leaving 2 bases between them. The CDR3 has 12 amino acids. CDR3 in amino acids: CASTSGANVLTF. The CDR3 nucleotides read TGTGCCAGCACTTCTGGGGCCAACGTCCTGACTTTC.

The chain employs TRBV5-4 and TRBJ1-1, with unresolved D. V lost 2 bases and J lost 2, with 7 bases in between. There are 13 residues in the CDR3. Germline CDR1 is SGHNT and CDR2 is YYREEE (reference sequence). CDR3 region: CASSFSGNTEAFF. CDR3 DNA: TGTGCCAGCAGCTTCTCAGGTAACACTGAAGCTTTCTTT. The full variable domain, in which reference TRBV5-4 and TRBJ1-1 provide the parts outside the CDR3, is ETGVTQSPTHLIKTRGQQVTLRCSSQSGHNTVSWYQQALGQGPQFIFQYYREEENGRGNFPPRFSGLQFPNYSSELNVNALELDDSALYLCASSFSGNTEAFFGQGTRLTVV.

This clonotype was seen more than once but under ten times. The chain recombines TRBV4-2 with TRBJ2-7; 10 bases agree with TRBD1. The CDR3 extends over 17 amino acids. Trimming removed 1 base from V and 6 bases from J; junction bases left unmatched: 12. CDR1 is LGHNA and CDR2 is YNFKEQ in the germline V gene. The CDR3 sequence is CASSQVGAGTGVREQYF. The CDR3 coding sequence is TGTGCCAGCAGCCAAGTTGGGGCCGGGACAGGGGTCCGCGAGCAGTACTTC.

This sequence joins TRBV6-1 and TRBJ1-4; 7 bases align to TRBD1. The CDR3 sequence is 15 residues long. The junction had 11 bases not matched to a gene; V was cut back by 6 bases and J by 7 bases. The germline V gene has CDR1 MNHNS and CDR2 SASEGT. The CDR3 sequence: CASRESTGFSEKLFF. The CDR3 DNA reads as TGTGCCAGCAGGGAATCGACAGGGTTCAGTGAAAAACTGTTTTTT.

There are many counts of this clonotype. The gene calls are TRBV7-2 and TRBJ1-1; D is uncertain. This CDR3 has 14 residues. The V end lost 0 bases, the J end lost 3 bases, and 8 bases lay between the germline ends. CDR1 SGHTA and CDR2 FQGNSA come from the germline V gene. The CDR3 nucleotides read TGTGCCAGCAGCTTAGCGAGGAGGGACACTGAAGCTTTCTTT. This encodes CASSLARRDTEAFF.